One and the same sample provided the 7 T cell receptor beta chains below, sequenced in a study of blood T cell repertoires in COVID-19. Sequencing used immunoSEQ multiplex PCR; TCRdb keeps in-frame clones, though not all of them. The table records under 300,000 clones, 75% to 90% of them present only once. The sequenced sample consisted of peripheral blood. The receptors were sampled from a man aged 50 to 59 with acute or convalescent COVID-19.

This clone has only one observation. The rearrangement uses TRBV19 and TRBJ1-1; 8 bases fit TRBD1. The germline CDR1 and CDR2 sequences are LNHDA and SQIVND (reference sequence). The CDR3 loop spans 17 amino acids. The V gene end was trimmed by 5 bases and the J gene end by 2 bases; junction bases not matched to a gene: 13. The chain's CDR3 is CASSDRGGVGFNTEAFF. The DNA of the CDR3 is TGTGCCAGTAGTGACAGGGGAGGGGTGGGTTTCAACACTGAAGCTTTCTTT. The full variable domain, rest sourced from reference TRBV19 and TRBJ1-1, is DGGITQSPKYLFRKEGQNVTLSCEQNLNHDAMYWYRQDPGQGLRLIYYSQIVNDFQKGDIAEGYSVSREKKESFPLTVTSAQKNPTAFYLCASSDRGGVGFNTEAFFGQGTRLTVV.

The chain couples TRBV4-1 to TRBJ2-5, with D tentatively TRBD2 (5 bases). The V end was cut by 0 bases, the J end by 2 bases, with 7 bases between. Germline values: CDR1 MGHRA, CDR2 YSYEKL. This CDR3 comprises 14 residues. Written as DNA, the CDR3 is TGCGCCAGCAGCCAAGACGGGATTCAAGAGACCCAGTACTTC. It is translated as CASSQDGIQETQYF.

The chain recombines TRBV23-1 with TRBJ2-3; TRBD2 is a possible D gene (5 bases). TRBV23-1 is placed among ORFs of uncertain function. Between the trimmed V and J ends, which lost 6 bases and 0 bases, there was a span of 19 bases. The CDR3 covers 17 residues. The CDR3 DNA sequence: TGCGCCAGCAGCCACCCGGGGTATACCACAAGCACAGATACGCAGTATTTT. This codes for CASSHPGYTTSTDTQYF.

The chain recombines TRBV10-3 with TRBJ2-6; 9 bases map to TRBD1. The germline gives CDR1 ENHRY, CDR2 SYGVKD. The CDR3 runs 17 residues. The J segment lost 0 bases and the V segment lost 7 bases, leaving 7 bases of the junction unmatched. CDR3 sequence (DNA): TGTGCCATCAACGGACAGGGGTATAACTCTGGGGCCAACGTCCTGACTTTC. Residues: CAINGQGYNSGANVLTF.

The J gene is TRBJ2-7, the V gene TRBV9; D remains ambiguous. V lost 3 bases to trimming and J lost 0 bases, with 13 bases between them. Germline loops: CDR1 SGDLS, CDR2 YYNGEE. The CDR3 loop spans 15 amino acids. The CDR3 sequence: CASSESPTPSYEQYF. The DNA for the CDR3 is TGTGCCAGCAGCGAGTCCCCCACACCCTCCTACGAGCAGTACTTC.

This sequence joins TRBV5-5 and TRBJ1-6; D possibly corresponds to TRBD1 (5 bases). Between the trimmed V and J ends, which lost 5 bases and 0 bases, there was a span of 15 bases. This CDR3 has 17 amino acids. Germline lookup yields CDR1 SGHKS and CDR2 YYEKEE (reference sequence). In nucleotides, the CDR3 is TGTGCCAGCAGTGGGCCGGAGGGGAGCTCCTATAATTCACCCCTCCACTTT. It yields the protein CASSGPEGSSYNSPLHF.

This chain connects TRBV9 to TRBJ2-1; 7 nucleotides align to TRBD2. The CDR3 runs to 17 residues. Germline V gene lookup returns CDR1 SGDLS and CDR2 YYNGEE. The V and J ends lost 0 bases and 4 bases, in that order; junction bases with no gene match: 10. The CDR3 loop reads CASSVASDAGEYNEQFF. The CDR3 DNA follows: TGTGCCAGCAGCGTAGCTTCAGACGCGGGGGAATACAATGAGCAGTTCTTC. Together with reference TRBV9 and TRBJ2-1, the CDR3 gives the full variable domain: DSGVTQTPKHLITATGQRVTLRCSPRSGDLSVYWYQQSLDQGLQFLIQYYNGEERAKGNILERFSAQQFPDLHSELNLSSLELGDSALYFCASSVASDAGEYNEQFFGPGTRLTVL.